The present TCR beta chain was sequenced within a study of blood T cells in healthy people across ages. CDR1 and CDR2 (germline): MGHDK, SYGVNS. The CDR3 has 13 residues. With V trimmed by 6 bases and J by 11 bases, 9 bases remained unmatched. Through a sample-barcoded 5' primer and a J-beta primer mix, a second PCR was run for about 6 to 12 cycles. TCRdb recomputed calls from the 5' RACE reads with MiXCR, one row per CDR3 protein. Among about 1.5 million distinct CDR3 sequences listed, 35% to 45% were seen once. The genes are TRBV25-1 and TRBJ2-5, with 10 bases that match TRBD2. The sequence derives from a woman aged 18-29 years in good health. The sample comprised blood. The CDR3: CASSGTSVNEQYF. CDR3 nucleotide sequence: TGTGCCAGCAGCGGGACTAGCGTTAATGAGCAGTACTTC.